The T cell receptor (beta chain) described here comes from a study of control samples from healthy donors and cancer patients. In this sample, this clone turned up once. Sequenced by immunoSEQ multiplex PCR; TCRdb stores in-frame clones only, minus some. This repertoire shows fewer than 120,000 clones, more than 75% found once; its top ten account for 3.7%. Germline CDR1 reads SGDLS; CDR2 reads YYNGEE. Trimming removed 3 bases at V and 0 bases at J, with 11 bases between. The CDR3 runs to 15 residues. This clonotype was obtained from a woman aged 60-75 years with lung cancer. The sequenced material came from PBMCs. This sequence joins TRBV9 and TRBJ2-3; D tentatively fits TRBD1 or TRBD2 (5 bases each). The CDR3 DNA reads TGTGCCAGCAGCGCCAACGAGGGGAGCACAGATACGCAGTATTTT. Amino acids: CASSANEGSTDTQYF.